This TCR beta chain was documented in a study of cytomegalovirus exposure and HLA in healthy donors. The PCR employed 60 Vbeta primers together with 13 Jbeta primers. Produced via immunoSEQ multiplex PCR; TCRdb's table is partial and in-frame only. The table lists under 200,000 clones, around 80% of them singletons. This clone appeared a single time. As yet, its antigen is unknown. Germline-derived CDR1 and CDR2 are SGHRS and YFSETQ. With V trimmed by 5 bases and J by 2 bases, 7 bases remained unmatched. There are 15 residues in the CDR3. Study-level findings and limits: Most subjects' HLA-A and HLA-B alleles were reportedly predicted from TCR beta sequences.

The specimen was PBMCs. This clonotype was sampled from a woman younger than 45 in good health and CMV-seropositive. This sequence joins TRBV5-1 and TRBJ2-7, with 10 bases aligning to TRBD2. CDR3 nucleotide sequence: TGCGCCAGCAGGGCCGGGACTAGCGACACCTACGAGCAGTACTTC. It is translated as CASRAGTSDTYEQYF.